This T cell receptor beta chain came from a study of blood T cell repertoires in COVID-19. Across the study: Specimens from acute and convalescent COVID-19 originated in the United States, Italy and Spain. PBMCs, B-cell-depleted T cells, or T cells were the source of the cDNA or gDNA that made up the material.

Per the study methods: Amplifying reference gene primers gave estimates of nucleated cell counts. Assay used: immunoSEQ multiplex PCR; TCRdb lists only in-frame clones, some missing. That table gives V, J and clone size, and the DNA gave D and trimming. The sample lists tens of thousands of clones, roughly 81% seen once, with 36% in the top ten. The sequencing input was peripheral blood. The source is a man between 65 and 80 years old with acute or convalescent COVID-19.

The CDR3 nucleotides read TGTGCCTGGAGTGAAACCACCGGTGCTGAAAAACTGTTTTTT. The encoded protein is CAWSETTGAEKLFF. The rearrangement joins TRBV30 to TRBJ1-4; unclear D gene. This CDR3 is built from 14 residues. V dropped 1 base and J dropped 7 bases, with 13 bases sitting between them. Germline values: CDR1 GTSNPN, CDR2 SVGIG (reference sequence).